One and the same sample provided the 5 T cell receptor beta chains below, sequenced in a study of blood T cell repertoires in COVID-19. Here immunoSEQ multiplex PCR was the method, and the copy in TCRdb shows in-frame clones only, minus some. The sample lists 280,000 or so clones, 85% occurring once. Material for sequencing was PBMCs or T cells enriched from blood (not recorded which). The receptors were gathered from a woman in her forties or fifties who had recovered from COVID-19.

As for this clone: The germline gene is not matched at one end of the junction; a read error may be the cause. V is TRBV18 and J is TRBJ2-1; tentatively, D is TRBD2 (5 bases). The CDR3 totals 13 residues. CDR1 and CDR2 (germline): KGHSH, LQKENI. The CDR3 region is CASSGSGYSEQFF. Written as DNA, the CDR3 is TGTGCCAGCTCTGGGTCGGGGTACAGTGAGCAGTTCTTC. Using reference TRBV18 and TRBJ2-1 for the parts outside the CDR3, the full variable domain is NAGVMQNPRHLVRRRGQEARLRCSPMKGHSHVYWYRQLPEEGLKFMVYLQKENIIDESGMPKERFSAEFPKEGPSILRIQQVVRGDSAAYFCASSGSGYSEQFFGPGTRLTVL.

The chain joins TRBV5-6 to TRBJ2-7; D might be TRBD2 (5 bases). Trimming left V 5 bases short and J 3 bases short, with 15 bases between. The CDR3 is made up of 14 amino acids. Germline CDR1 SGHDT, CDR2 YYEEEE. CDR3 nucleotides: TGTGCCAGCAGGCTCAGCGGTACAAACTACGAGCAGTACTTC. It is translated as CASRLSGTNYEQYF.

This chain connects TRBV28 to TRBJ1-6; the match to TRBD1 covers 7 bases. Germline assignment: CDR1 MDHEN and CDR2 SYDVKM. CDR3 length equals 16 residues. The junction had 5 bases not matched to a gene; V was cut back by 3 bases and J by 3 bases. CDR3 sequence reads: CASSFFRDSYNSPLHF. The CDR3 DNA reads as TGTGCCAGCAGTTTTTTTCGGGACAGCTATAATTCACCCCTCCACTTT.

CDR3 amino acids: CASSQDVTVQGPQHF. The CDR3 coding sequence is TGCGCCAGCAGCCAAGATGTAACAGTACAGGGGCCCCAGCATTTT. This chain uses TRBV4-3 with TRBJ1-5, with D perhaps matching TRBD1 (6 bases). Germline loops: CDR1 LGHNA, CDR2 YSLEER. CDR3 length: 15 residues. V gave up 0 bases and J gave up 9 bases, with 15 bases separating them.

V and J are TRBV18 and TRBJ1-5; D not resolved. Germline V gives CDR1 KGHSH, CDR2 LQKENI. The ends were cut back, 1 base at V and 3 bases at J, with 10 bases in the middle. The CDR3 is made up of 15 amino acids. The chain's CDR3 is CASSPRSVVNQPQHF. DNA for the CDR3: TGTGCCAGCTCACCACGGAGTGTTGTCAATCAGCCCCAGCATTTT.